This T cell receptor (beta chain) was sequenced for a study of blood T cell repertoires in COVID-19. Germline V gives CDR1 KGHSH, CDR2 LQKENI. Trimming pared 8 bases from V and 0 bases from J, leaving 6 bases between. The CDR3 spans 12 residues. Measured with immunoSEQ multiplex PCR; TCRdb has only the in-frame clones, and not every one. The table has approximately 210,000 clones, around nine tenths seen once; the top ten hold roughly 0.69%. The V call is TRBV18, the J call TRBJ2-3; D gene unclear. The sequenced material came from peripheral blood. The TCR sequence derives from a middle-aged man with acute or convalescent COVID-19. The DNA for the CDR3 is TGTGCCAGCACATTTAGCACAGATACGCAGTATTTT. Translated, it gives CASTFSTDTQYF. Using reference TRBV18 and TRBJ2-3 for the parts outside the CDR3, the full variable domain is NAGVMQNPRHLVRRRGQEARLRCSPMKGHSHVYWYRQLPEEGLKFMVYLQKENIIDESGMPKERFSAEFPKEGPSILRIQQVVRGDSAAYFCASTFSTDTQYFGPGTRLTVL.